The sample holds many counts of the clone carrying this T cell receptor beta chain. The target antigen is unknown. This specimen belongs to a study of CD8 T cells in ankylosing spondylitis. Whole-study results and caveats: Disease-linked clones were reportedly significantly enriched in matched ankylosing spondylitis synovial fluid.

TCRdb independently ran MiXCR on the 5' RACE reads; one entry per CDR3 protein. Of about 320,000 distinct CDR3 sequences listed, around 10% were seen once; the top ten hold roughly 9.2%. Germline lookup yields CDR1 SGHRS and CDR2 YFSETQ. Unmatched junction bases numbered 9, after V lost 4 bases and J lost 1 base. There are 18 residues in the CDR3. The sequence was collected from a female donor with ankylosing spondylitis or in good health (not recorded which). The chain employs TRBV5-1 and TRBJ2-4; 12 positions match TRBD2. The sample comprised blood, either unsorted or a sorted T cell fraction (not recorded which). CDR3 coding DNA: TGCGCCAGCAGCCGTGGACTAGCGGGGTTGTTTGCCAAAAACATTCAGTACTTC. Its translation is CASSRGLAGLFAKNIQYF.